This TCR beta chain emerged from a study of T cell repertoires in cytomegalovirus infection. Study overall: Well-studied HLA-B-restricted CMV epitopes were used in the study alongside recently identified HLA-C-restricted ones. Both CMV infection and a matching HLA type were indicated by public TCR beta signatures. Whole-study results and caveats: CMV-specific HLA-C-restricted TCR beta clonotypes dominated the ex vivo response.

Using its own MiXCR run on the reads, TCRdb lists one record per CDR3 protein. The data hold approximately 280,000 distinct CDR3 sequences, with roughly a fifth observed a single time. For this clonotype: Its antigen remains unknown.

The CDR3 sequence is 14 residues long. From germline, CDR1 is SQVTM and CDR2 ANQGSEA. V was clipped by 4 bases and J by 4 bases; unmatched bases: 8. Sequencing used cultured PBMCs, obtained from culture after CMV antigen stimulation. The rearrangement joins TRBV29-1 to TRBJ1-1; TRBD1 matches at 8 bases. The TCR was taken from a human donor in good health (CMV status not recorded). Some clones in this sample may be carry-over from other donors' samples. CDR3 in DNA: TGCAGCGTTGGTGGGACAGGAGGTAGCACTGAAGCTTTCTTT. Residues: CSVGGTGGSTEAFF. The variable domain in full, with the rest retrieved from reference TRBV29-1 and TRBJ1-1, is SAVISQKPSRDICQRGTSLTIQCQVDSQVTMMFWYRQQPGQSLTLIATANQGSEATYESGFVIDKFPISRPNLTFSTLTVSNMSPEDSSIYLCSVGGTGGSTEAFFGQGTRLTVV.